What follows is one T cell receptor (beta chain) and its context. The entry originates in a study of T-cell reconstitution after alpha-beta-depleted transplantation in children. This sample's TCRbeta library carried unique molecular identifier barcodes. TCRdb reanalysed the PCR reads using MiXCR and keeps one entry per CDR3 protein. The sample shows 500,000 to 650,000 distinct CDR3 sequences, 10% to 12% of them seen only once. The clonotype comes from a female patient aged 2-9 years who had a stem cell transplant for aplastic anemia, so the T cells may come from the graft donor. The specimen comprised PBMCs, mostly from graft donor cells, sampled 180 days after TCRalphabeta/CD19-depleted stem cell transplant.

CDR3 in DNA: TGTGCCAGCAGCCCCGGGGCGGGGGCAGGGAATCAGCCCCAGCATTTT. Protein: CASSPGAGAGNQPQHF. This chain connects TRBV7-2 to TRBJ1-5; TRBD1 might be the D (6 bases). This CDR3 region has 16 residues. V lost 5 bases and J 4 bases, leaving 18 bases between the germline ends. CDR1 SGHTA and CDR2 FQGNSA come from the germline V gene.